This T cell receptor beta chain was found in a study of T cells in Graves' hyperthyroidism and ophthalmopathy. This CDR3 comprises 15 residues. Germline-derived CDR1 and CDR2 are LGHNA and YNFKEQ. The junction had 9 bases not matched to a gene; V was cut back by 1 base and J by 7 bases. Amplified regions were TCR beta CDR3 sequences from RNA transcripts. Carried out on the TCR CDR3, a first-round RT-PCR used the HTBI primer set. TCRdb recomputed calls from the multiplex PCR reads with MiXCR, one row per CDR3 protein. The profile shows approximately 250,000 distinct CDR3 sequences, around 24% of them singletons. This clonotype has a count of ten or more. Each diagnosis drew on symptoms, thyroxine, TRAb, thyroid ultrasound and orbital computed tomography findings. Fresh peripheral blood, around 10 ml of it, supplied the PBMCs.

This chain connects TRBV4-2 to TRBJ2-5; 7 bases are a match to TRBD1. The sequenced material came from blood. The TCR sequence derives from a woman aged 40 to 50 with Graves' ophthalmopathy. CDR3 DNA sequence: TGTGCCAGCAGCCAAGGGGACAGACTCCAGGGGACCCAGTACTTC. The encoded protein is CASSQGDRLQGTQYF.